These T cell receptor beta chains were read from a single sample in a study of metastatic and nonmetastatic thyroid tumors. TCRdb reanalyzed the PCR reads with MiXCR. The table lists around 15,000 clones, almost 30% of them singletons. Sequenced: blood. These receptors were taken from a female donor with papillary thyroid cancer or a benign thyroid nodule (not recorded which). Some clones in this sample may be carry-over from other donors' samples. Both conserved end residues are part of each CDR3. A D gene is named only where the DNA matches it firmly. Clone size is given for some rows only: seen once, a few or many times, or a class if the clone is expanded.

V gene	D gene	J gene	clone size	CDR3 DNA	CDR3 protein
TRBV6-5	TRBD1	TRBJ2-7	few	TGTGCCAGCAGTTACTTCGGACAGGGGAGGCATCAGTACTTC	CASSYFGQGRHQYF
TRBV3-1	NA	TRBJ1-6	many	TGTGCCAGCAGCCAAGAGGGAGGGGCTTCACCCCTCCACTTT	CASSQEGGASPLHF
TRBV18	TRBD1	TRBJ1-2	NA	TGTGCCAGCTCCCCCGGACAGGGACATGGCTACACCTTC	CASSPGQGHGYTF
TRBV30	NA	TRBJ1-2	NA	TGTGCCTGGAGTGTATTGGGACTGAATGGCTACACCTTC	CAWSVLGLNGYTF
TRBV25-1	NA	TRBJ1-2	many	TGTGCCAGCAGTGAATGGGAGAGGGGCTACACCTTC	CASSEWERGYTF
TRBV6-1	NA	TRBJ1-5	medium-sized	TGTGCCAGCAGAAACGGGCACAATCAGCCCCAGCATTTT	CASRNGHNQPQHF
TRBV4-1	TRBD2	TRBJ2-7	once	TGCGCCAGCAGCCAAGATGGAGAACTAGCGGGAGCCCACGAGCAGTACTTC	CASSQDGELAGAHEQYF
TRBV6-2/TRBV6-3	NA	TRBJ2-5	few	TGTGCCAGCAGTACCCCAGGGACCCAGTACTTC	CASSTPGTQYF
TRBV5-4	TRBD2	TRBJ2-7	many	TGTGCCAGCAGCTTTGACCTAGCGGGAAACTACGAGCAGTACTTC	CASSFDLAGNYEQYF
TRBV9	TRBD1	TRBJ2-1	many	TGTGCCAGCAGCCTCAGGGGGCGCCGCGGCAATGAGCAGTTCTTC	CASSLRGRRGNEQFF
TRBV11-2	NA	TRBJ1-1	NA	TGTGCCAACAGCTTAGGGGGAGCGAACACTGAAGCTTTCTTT	CANSLGGANTEAFF
TRBV6-2/TRBV6-3	NA	TRBJ2-6	NA	TGTGCCAGCAGCCCCATTGGCTCTTGGGCCAACGTCCTTACTTTC	CASSPIGSWANVLTF
TRBV6-5	NA	TRBJ1-5	few	TGTGCCAGTAGGTACAGGGGCAATCAGCCCCAGCATTTT	CASRYRGNQPQHF
TRBV7-8	TRBD1	TRBJ1-5	once	TGCGCCAGCAGCTTCGGGGGTCTAGACAGGGGCCATCCCCAGCATTTT	CASSFGGLDRGHPQHF
TRBV20-1	NA	TRBJ2-7	once	TGCAGTGCCTGGGACCCTCAGGACTACGAGCAGTACTTC	CSAWDPQDYEQYF
TRBV6-1	TRBD1	TRBJ1-5	NA	TGTGCCAGCAGTGAGGAGACAGGGAGCAATCAGCCCCAGCATTTT	CASSEETGSNQPQHF
TRBV2	NA	TRBJ2-3	medium-sized	TGTGCCAGCAAGAGGGGTGACACAGATACGCAGTATTTT	CASKRGDTDTQYF
TRBV28	NA	TRBJ1-2	NA	TGTGCCAGCGGTCAAGGATATGGCTACACCTTC	CASGQGYGYTF
TRBV5-1	NA	TRBJ2-2	NA	TGCGCCAGCAGCTGGGAGACCGGGGAGCTGTTTTTT	CASSWETGELFF
TRBV30	NA	TRBJ1-6	many	TGTGCCTGGGACGGGGGGCTCGACAATTCACCCCTCCACTTT	CAWDGGLDNSPLHF
TRBV10-1	NA	TRBJ2-1	medium-sized	TGCGCCAGCAGTACGTACCGGGACCGTTCCTACAATGAGCAGTTCTTC	CASSTYRDRSYNEQFF
TRBV5-1	NA	TRBJ2-1	NA	TGCGCCAGCAGCTCACCGGGACTCCCCAATGAGCAGTTCTTC	CASSSPGLPNEQFF
TRBV6-1	NA	TRBJ1-2	NA	TGTGCCAACAGTGACCGACCGGACAGCGGATATGGCTACACCTTC	CANSDRPDSGYGYTF
TRBV2	NA	TRBJ2-1	few	TGTGCTAGCAGTGGAGGGACATCATACAATGAGCAGTTCTTC	CASSGGTSYNEQFF
TRBV11-2	NA	TRBJ1-1	once	TGTGCCAGCAGCTCCCGGGCTGGATGTGCTGAAGCTTTCTTT	CASSSRAGCAEAFF
TRBV5-1	NA	TRBJ2-3	NA	TGCGCCAGCAGCTTGGGGCAGGGAGGCACAGATACGCAGTATTTT	CASSLGQGGTDTQYF
TRBV7-6	TRBD2	TRBJ2-7	NA	TGTGCCAGCAGCTTGACAGCGGGAACCTACGAGCAGTACTTC	CASSLTAGTYEQYF
TRBV20-1	TRBD1	TRBJ2-5	medium-sized	TGCAGTGCTAGAGATGTGCCAGGGGGCCGGGAGACCCAGTACTTC	CSARDVPGGRETQYF